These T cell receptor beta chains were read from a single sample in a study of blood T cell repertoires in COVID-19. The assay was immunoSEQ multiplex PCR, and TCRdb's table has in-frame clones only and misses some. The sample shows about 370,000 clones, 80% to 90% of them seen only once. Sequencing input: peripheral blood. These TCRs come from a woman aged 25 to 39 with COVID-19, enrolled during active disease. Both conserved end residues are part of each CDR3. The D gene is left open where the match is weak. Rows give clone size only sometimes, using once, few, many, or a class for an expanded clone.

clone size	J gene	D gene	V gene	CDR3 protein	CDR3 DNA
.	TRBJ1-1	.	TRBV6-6	CASIGGPNTEAFF	TGTGCCAGCATTGGAGGGCCCAACACTGAAGCTTTCTTT
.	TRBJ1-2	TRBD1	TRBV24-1	CATSDHSDRAYGYTF	TGTGCCACCAGTGATCACTCTGACAGGGCCTATGGCTACACCTTC
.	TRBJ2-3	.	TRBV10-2	CATFRFTRTDTQYF	TGCGCCACCTTTAGATTTACCCGCACAGATACGCAGTATTTT
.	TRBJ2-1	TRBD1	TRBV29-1	CSIPRQGSYNEQFF	TGCAGCATTCCTCGACAGGGATCCTACAATGAGCAGTTCTTC
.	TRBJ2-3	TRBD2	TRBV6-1	CASRAKGLARDTQYF	TGTGCCAGCAGAGCCAAGGGACTAGCGAGAGATACGCAGTATTTT
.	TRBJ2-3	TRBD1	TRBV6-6	CASSSRGQRQYF	TGTGCCAGCAGTTCCAGGGGACAGAGGCAGTATTTT
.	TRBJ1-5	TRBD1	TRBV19	CASTDRAYNQPQHF	TGTGCCAGTACCGACAGGGCTTACAATCAGCCCCAGCATTTT
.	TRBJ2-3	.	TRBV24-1	CATSRGTDTQYF	TGTGCCACCAGCCGCGGCACAGATACGCAGTATTTT
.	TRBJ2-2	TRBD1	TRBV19	CASTPGTGGSGELFF	TGTGCCAGTACACCCGGGACAGGGGGCTCCGGGGAGCTGTTTTTT
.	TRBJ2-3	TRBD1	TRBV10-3	CAIRYGAGGADTQYF	TGTGCCATCAGGTACGGAGCAGGGGGAGCAGATACGCAGTATTTT
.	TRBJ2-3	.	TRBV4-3	CASSPDYTDTQYF	TGCGCCAGCAGCCCGGACTACACAGATACGCAGTATTTT
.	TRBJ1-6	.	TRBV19	CASARFGEAYNSPLHF	TGTGCCAGTGCCCGTTTTGGGGAGGCCTATAATTCACCCCTCCACTTT
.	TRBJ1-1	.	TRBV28	CASSPAGGFRNTEAFF	TGTGCCAGCAGTCCCGCCGGGGGGTTTAGGAACACTGAAGCTTTCTTT
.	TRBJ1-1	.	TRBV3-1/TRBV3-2	CASKRGHSSNTEAFF	TGTGCCAGCAAGCGAGGACATTCCTCAAACACTGAAGCTTTCTTT
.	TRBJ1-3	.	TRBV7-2	CASSLITGVSGNTIYF	TGTGCCAGCAGCCTAATCACAGGTGTCTCTGGAAACACCATATATTTT
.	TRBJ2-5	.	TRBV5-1	CASSSLGGDQETQYF	TGCGCCAGCAGCTCACTTGGCGGTGACCAAGAGACCCAGTACTTC
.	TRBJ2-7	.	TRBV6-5	CASSRTNSYEQYF	TGTGCCAGCAGTCGGACAAACTCCTACGAGCAGTACTTC
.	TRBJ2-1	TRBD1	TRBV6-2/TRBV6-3	CASSRGQVNEQFF	TGTGCCAGCAGTCGCGGACAGGTAAATGAGCAGTTCTTC
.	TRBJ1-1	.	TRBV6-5	CARPPGSDTEAFF	TGTGCCCGTCCCCCAGGGTCGGACACTGAAGCTTTCTTT
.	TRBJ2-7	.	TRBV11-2	CASSLDWGRTPLQQYF	TGTGCCAGCAGCTTAGACTGGGGGCGGACCCCCTTGCAGCAGTACTTC
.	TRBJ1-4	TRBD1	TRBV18	CASSPTGGDEKLFF	TGTGCCAGCTCACCGACAGGGGGGGATGAAAAACTGTTTTTT
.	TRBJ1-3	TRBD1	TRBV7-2	CASSRLPGDRRSGNTIYF	TGTGCCAGCAGCCGCTTACCAGGGGACAGGCGCTCTGGAAACACCATATATTTT
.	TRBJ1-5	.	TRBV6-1	CASSDSGNQPQHF	TGTGCCAGCAGTGATTCAGGGAATCAGCCCCAGCATTTT
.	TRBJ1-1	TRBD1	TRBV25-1	CASSEFRRDRTIEAFF	TGTGCCAGCAGTGAATTTAGGCGGGACAGGACCATTGAAGCTTTCTTT
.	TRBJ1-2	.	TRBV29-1	CSVEAGEGAYGYTF	TGCAGCGTTGAGGCGGGGGAGGGAGCCTATGGCTACACCTTC
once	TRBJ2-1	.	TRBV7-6	CASSLSQPISNEQFF	TGTGCCAGCAGCTTATCCCAACCTATCTCCAATGAGCAGTTCTTC
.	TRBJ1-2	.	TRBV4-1	CASSQEAVDYGYTF	TGCGCCAGCAGCCAAGAAGCTGTGGACTATGGCTACACCTTC
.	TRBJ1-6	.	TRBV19	CASSSRQYNSPLHF	TGTGCCAGTAGTTCCAGACAGTATAATTCACCCCTCCACTTT
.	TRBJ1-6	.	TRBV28	CASSSLLRTASNSPLHF	TGTGCCAGCAGTTCCTTGCTTCGGACAGCTTCTAATTCACCCCTCCACTTT
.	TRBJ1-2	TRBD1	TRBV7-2	CASSTGQGSVYGYTF	TGTGCCAGCAGCACCGGACAGGGATCAGTCTATGGCTACACCTTC
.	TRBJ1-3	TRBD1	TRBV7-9	CASSSGSGGHNGNTIYF	TGTGCCAGCAGCTCGGGCTCAGGGGGCCACAATGGAAACACCATATATTTT
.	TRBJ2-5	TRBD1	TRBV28	CASSRHRGTQETQYF	TGTGCCAGCAGTCGCCACAGGGGGACTCAAGAGACCCAGTACTTC
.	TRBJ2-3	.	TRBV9	CASSGGETPPHTDTQYF	TGTGCCAGCAGCGGCGGGGAAACTCCTCCGCACACAGATACGCAGTATTTT
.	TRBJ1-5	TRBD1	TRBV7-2	CASSSRTGSNQPQHF	TGTGCCAGCAGCTCCCGGACAGGGAGCAATCAGCCCCAGCATTTT
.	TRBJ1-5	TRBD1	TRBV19	CASRTGGSQPQHF	TGTGCCAGTAGAACAGGGGGTTCTCAGCCCCAGCATTTT
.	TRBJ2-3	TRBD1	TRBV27	CASSLLQGDTQYF	TGTGCCAGCAGTCTACTACAGGGGGATACGCAGTATTTT
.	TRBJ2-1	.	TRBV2	CASRDTSYNEQFF	TGTGCCAGCAGGGACACCTCGTACAATGAGCAGTTCTTC
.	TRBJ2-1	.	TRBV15	CATSSIAGPSYNEQFF	TGTGCCACCAGCAGTATCGCGGGTCCCTCCTACAATGAGCAGTTCTTC
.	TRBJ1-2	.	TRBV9	CASTPTGANYGYTF	TGTGCCAGCACCCCGACAGGAGCTAACTATGGCTACACCTTC
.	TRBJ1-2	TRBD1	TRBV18	CASSPLQGTYGYTF	TGTGCCAGCTCACCATTACAGGGGACCTATGGCTACACCTTC
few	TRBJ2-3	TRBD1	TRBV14	CASSQQGARDTQYF	TGTGCCAGCAGCCAACAGGGGGCGCGGGATACGCAGTATTTT
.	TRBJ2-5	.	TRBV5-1	CASSLVTGNFGETQYF	TGCGCCAGCAGCTTGGTAACAGGGAATTTCGGAGAGACCCAGTACTTC
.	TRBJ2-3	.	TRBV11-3	CASSGGRTDTQYF	TGTGCCAGCAGCGGGGGGAGGACAGATACGCAGTATTTT
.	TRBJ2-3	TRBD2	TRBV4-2	CASSQDGRGGASDTQYF	TGTGCCAGCAGCCAAGATGGTCGGGGGGGGGCCTCGGATACGCAGTATTTT
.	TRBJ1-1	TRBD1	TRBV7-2	CASSFLGTGNTEAFF	TGTGCCAGCAGCTTCCTCGGGACAGGGAACACTGAAGCTTTCTTT
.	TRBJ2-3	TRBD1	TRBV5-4	CASSLRQGTDTQYF	TGTGCCAGCAGCTTGAGACAGGGAACAGATACGCAGTATTTT
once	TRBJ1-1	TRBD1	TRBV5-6	CASSYRGARTEAFF	TGTGCCAGCAGCTACAGGGGTGCGAGGACTGAAGCTTTCTTT
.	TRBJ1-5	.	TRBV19	CASKGLVGNQPQHF	TGTGCCAGTAAGGGGCTGGTGGGCAATCAGCCCCAGCATTTT
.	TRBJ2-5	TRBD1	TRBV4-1	CASSQEPGDSQETQYF	TGCGCCAGCAGCCAAGAACCCGGGGACAGCCAAGAGACCCAGTACTTC
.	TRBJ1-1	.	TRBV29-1	CSGGGATNTEAFF	TGCAGCGGGGGCGGGGCAACGAACACTGAAGCTTTCTTT
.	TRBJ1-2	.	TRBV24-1	CATSDEQEGYGYTF	TGTGCCACCAGCGATGAACAGGAGGGCTATGGCTACACCTTC
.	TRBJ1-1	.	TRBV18	CASSPPSGVPEAFF	TGTGCCAGCTCACCACCGTCGGGTGTCCCTGAAGCTTTCTTT
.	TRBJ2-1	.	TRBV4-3	CASSSQLENEQFF	TGCGCCAGCAGCTCCCAACTCGAGAATGAGCAGTTCTTC
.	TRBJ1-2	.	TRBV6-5	CASSYSQHGGGGGYTF	TGTGCCAGCAGTTACTCCCAACATGGTGGGGGCGGTGGCTACACCTTC